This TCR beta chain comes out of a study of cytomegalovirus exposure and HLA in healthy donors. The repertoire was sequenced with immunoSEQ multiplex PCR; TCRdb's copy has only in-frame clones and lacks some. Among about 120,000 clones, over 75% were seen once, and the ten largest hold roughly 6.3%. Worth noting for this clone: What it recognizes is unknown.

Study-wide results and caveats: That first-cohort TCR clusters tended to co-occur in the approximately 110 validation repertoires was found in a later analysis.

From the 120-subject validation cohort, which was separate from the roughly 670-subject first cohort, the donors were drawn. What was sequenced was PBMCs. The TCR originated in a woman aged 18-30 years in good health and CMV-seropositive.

CDR3 in amino acids: CASSPRQGSSGNTIYF. The CDR3 DNA reads TGTGCCAGCTCACCACGGCAGGGGAGCTCTGGAAACACCATATATTTT. The chain carries TRBV18 and TRBJ1-3; a possible D gene is TRBD1 (6 bases). CDR1 is KGHSH, CDR2 LQKENI, per germline. CDR3 size: 16 residues. With 1 base removed from V and 0 bases from J, the gap between germline ends came to 10 bases.